The clone carrying this TCR beta chain was seen more than once but under ten times. This sample is drawn from a study of cytomegalovirus exposure and HLA in healthy donors. Germline V gene sequence: CDR1 SNHLY, CDR2 FYNNEI. The CDR3 totals 16 residues. Trimming pared 3 bases from V and 6 bases from J, leaving 21 bases between. The study sampled nominally healthy donors, though unrecorded immune exposures were likely. It was with 60 Vbeta and 13 Jbeta primers that the PCR ran. The assay was immunoSEQ multiplex PCR, and TCRdb's table has in-frame clones only and misses some. This sample has approximately 70,000 clones, with roughly 79% found just once.

The clonotype comes from a man in his fifties or sixties in good health and CMV-seronegative. The J gene is TRBJ2-7, the V gene TRBV2, with D possibly being TRBD2 (6 bases). Specimen: PBMCs. The CDR3 sequence is CASSEYSGLSAGEQYF. The CDR3 DNA reads TGTGCCAGCAGTGAGTATTCCGGACTATCGGCGGGCGAGCAGTACTTC.